These T cell receptor beta chains were read from a single sample in a study of cytomegalovirus exposure and HLA in healthy donors. Sequencing used immunoSEQ multiplex PCR; TCRdb keeps in-frame clones, though not all of them. The table has about 160,000 clones, around 76% seen once. Input material: PBMCs. The source of these receptors is a man aged 55-75 years in good health and CMV-seronegative. CDR3s include the opening cysteine and the closing phenylalanine or tryptophan.

j_call	v_call	cdr3_aa
TRBJ1-1	TRBV2	CAGGQGKTEAFF
TRBJ2-2	TRBV28	CASLRSSTGELFF
TRBJ1-3	TRBV4-1	CASRDGQLSGNTIYF
TRBJ1-2	TRBV27	CASSPRTGPTAYGYTF
TRBJ2-6	TRBV5-1	CASSPLGEAGANVLTF
TRBJ2-2	TRBV7-8	CASSELAGENTGELFF
TRBJ2-2	TRBV7-2	CASRPGGRDTGELFF
TRBJ1-5	TRBV6-4	CASSEGGNQPQHF
TRBJ1-2	TRBV5-4	CASSLRGTGGFQGYTF
TRBJ1-2	TRBV5-4	CASSLGSGDYRYGYTF
TRBJ2-5	TRBV30	CASARFQETQYF
TRBJ2-3	TRBV5-1	CASSLEGARSTDTQYF
TRBJ2-3	TRBV30	CAWVGGAADTQYF
TRBJ2-2	TRBV9	CASSVGLAGVHGTGELFF
TRBJ1-4	TRBV19	CASRTIGGTNEKLFF
TRBJ2-3	TRBV10-3	CAISGGGRNTDTQYF
TRBJ2-3	TRBV27	CASSPIFRGLAGVGKTSTDTQYF
TRBJ2-5	TRBV7-7	CASSLGRTGWETQYF
TRBJ2-4	TRBV9	CASSVGALAKNIQYF
TRBJ2-3	TRBV28	CASIPPGLAGGPVGDTQYF
TRBJ2-3	TRBV7-6	CASSLTGGTDTQYF
TRBJ2-1	TRBV13	CASSPPSGVNEQFF
TRBJ2-1	TRBV15	CATRTRTGGLPNNEQFF
TRBJ2-7	TRBV5-4	CASSLDGRYEQYF
TRBJ2-7	TRBV7-6	CASAGTGGEQYF
TRBJ2-2	TRBV4-2	CASSQDRYSGGVGGGELFF
TRBJ1-3	TRBV5-5	CASSLVYAGYPGNTIYF
TRBJ2-1	TRBV25-1	CASLLSSGGGYNEQFF
TRBJ2-2	TRBV5-1	CASSGQDTGELFF
TRBJ1-1	TRBV11-1	CASSVTGRTEAFF
TRBJ1-5	TRBV6-5	CASSRRGQANQPQHF
TRBJ2-3	TRBV6-4	CASSEGAGGSTDTQYF
TRBJ2-3	TRBV7-9	CASSLDTGGAYSTDTQYF
TRBJ2-4	TRBV6-5	CASRYPETGVLGF
TRBJ2-7	TRBV5-4	CASSAGTSGSEQYF
TRBJ2-4	TRBV4-3	CASSQEARGRAAKNIQYF
TRBJ1-4	TRBV11-2	CASSLDGGATNEKLFF
TRBJ1-5	TRBV6-1	CASSEGGGQPQHF
TRBJ2-7	TRBV9	CASSRGGTGSYEQYF
TRBJ2-2	TRBV6-4	CASSERWLNPTGELFF
TRBJ1-4	TRBV7-9	CASSLPGQGKATNEKLFF
TRBJ2-1	TRBV4-1	CASSQDTSGSLNEQFF
TRBJ1-2	TRBV29-1	CSVSPFIDSLYGYTF
TRBJ2-1	TRBV6-5	CASSRSAGDPNEQFF
TRBJ2-3	TRBV5-4	CASSLDSNTQYF
TRBJ1-5	TRBV6-6	CASGAGWDNQPQHF
TRBJ1-2	TRBV5-6	CASSLIWGRDYGYTF
TRBJ1-4	TRBV7-2	CASSFTGTGGEKLFF
TRBJ1-5	TRBV19	CASNLRGGHNQPQHF
TRBJ2-5	TRBV29-1	CSVAYPGLAPETQYF
TRBJ1-2	TRBV5-4	CASSSGQTNYGYTF
TRBJ1-2	TRBV27	CASSFSFPGANYGYTF
TRBJ1-3	TRBV28	CASSYPEFQPRSGNTIYF
TRBJ1-5	TRBV19	CASSRQGYQPQHF
TRBJ2-7	TRBV7-3	CASSPGGQSTYEQYF
TRBJ2-5	TRBV2	CAGHQETQYF
TRBJ2-1	TRBV25-1	CASSETSGRDNEQFF